The rows below give T cell receptor beta chains drawn from one sample of a study of blood T cell repertoires in COVID-19. The assay was immunoSEQ multiplex PCR, and TCRdb's table has in-frame clones only and misses some. Among 200,000 or so clones, almost 90% were seen once, and the ten largest hold roughly 2.5%. Sequences were obtained from peripheral blood. The receptors were gathered from a woman in her sixties or seventies with acute or convalescent COVID-19. Both conserved end residues are part of each CDR3. D genes are given only for firm matches. Rows give clone size only sometimes, using once, few, many, or a class for an expanded clone.

d_gene	abundance	v_gene	j_gene	CDR3nt	CDR3aa
TRBD1	NA	TRBV5-1	TRBJ1-2	TGCGCCAGCAGCCTCGACAGGGGTACAAGTGGCTACACCTTC	CASSLDRGTSGYTF
TRBD2	few	TRBV30	TRBJ2-2	TGTGCCTGGAGTTCCCGACTAGCGGTCACCGGGGAGCTGTTTTTT	CAWSSRLAVTGELFF
NA	NA	TRBV28	TRBJ1-1	TGTGCCAGCAGAGGGGCCCCGAGCACTGAAGCTTTCTTT	CASRGAPSTEAFF
NA	NA	TRBV29-1	TRBJ1-2	TGCAGCGTTGAATTAGACACCCCGGGGGGCTACACCTTC	CSVELDTPGGYTF
TRBD1	NA	TRBV5-1	TRBJ1-2	TGCGCCAGCAGCAGAGGGGGCGACTATGGCTACACCTTC	CASSRGGDYGYTF
TRBD2	NA	TRBV5-4	TRBJ2-3	TGTGCCAGCCGCGCGGGAGGGCCCGGTACAGATACGCAGTATTTT	CASRAGGPGTDTQYF
NA	NA	TRBV4-2	TRBJ2-3	TGTGCCAGCAGCCGGTATCGGGGAGAAGGAGATACGCAGTATTTT	CASSRYRGEGDTQYF
NA	NA	TRBV14	TRBJ2-3	TGTGCCAGCAGCCAACAGCAGGTGACAGATACGCAGTATTTT	CASSQQQVTDTQYF
NA	NA	TRBV4-3	TRBJ1-4	TGCGCCAGCAGCCCCAAAAGCGGGGGGAATGAAAAACTGTTTTTT	CASSPKSGGNEKLFF
NA	NA	TRBV27	TRBJ1-6	TGTGCCAGCAGTTTAGGGGGCGCCCATAATTCACCCCTCCACTTT	CASSLGGAHNSPLHF
TRBD1	NA	TRBV7-2	TRBJ2-7	TGTGCCAGCGGGGTACAGGGGGCGCGGGACGAGCAGTACTTC	CASGVQGARDEQYF
TRBD2	NA	TRBV11-2	TRBJ2-1	TGTGCCAGCAGCTCGGGACTAGCGGTTTACAATGAGCAGTTCTTC	CASSSGLAVYNEQFF
NA	NA	TRBV6-5	TRBJ2-3	TGTGCCAGCAATTCACTCGTAGCTAAATATACGCAGTATTTT	CASNSLVAKYTQYF
TRBD1	NA	TRBV6-4	TRBJ2-3	TGTGCCAGCAGTTCCGGACAGGGTTTTTTAGATACGCAGTATTTT	CASSSGQGFLDTQYF
NA	NA	TRBV11-2	TRBJ1-2	TGTGCCAGCAGCTTAGGACAGAGTAACTACTATGGCTACACCTTC	CASSLGQSNYYGYTF
TRBD1	NA	TRBV30	TRBJ1-4	TGTGCCTGGAGTCAACAGGGGTTAGGGGGAAAACTGTTTTTT	CAWSQQGLGGKLFF
TRBD2	once	TRBV5-6	TRBJ2-7	TGTGCCAGCAGCCCGAAGGGGACTAACCCAATCTACGAGCAGTACTTC	CASSPKGTNPIYEQYF
TRBD1	NA	TRBV24-1	TRBJ1-4	TGTGCCACCAGTTCTGGACAGGGTCTCAATGAAAAACTGTTTTTT	CATSSGQGLNEKLFF
NA	few	TRBV3-1/TRBV3-2	TRBJ1-6	TGTGCCAGCAGCCAGAGTTATAATTCACCCCTCCACTTT	CASSQSYNSPLHF
NA	NA	TRBV30	TRBJ1-2	TGTGCCTGGAGTAACTTGCGGGGGTCTGACTATGGCTACACCTTC	CAWSNLRGSDYGYTF
TRBD2	NA	TRBV7-6	TRBJ2-5	TGTGCCAGCAGCACCGGGACTAGCGGGGGGCACCAAGAGACCCAGTACTTC	CASSTGTSGGHQETQYF
TRBD2	NA	TRBV6-1	TRBJ2-7	TGTGCCAGCAGTGATCCCGGGACTAGCCTCTCCTACGAGCAGTACTTC	CASSDPGTSLSYEQYF
TRBD1	NA	TRBV14	TRBJ1-1	TGTGCCAGCAGCCCCCAGGGGGGAACTGAAGCTTTCTTT	CASSPQGGTEAFF
TRBD1	NA	TRBV6-6	TRBJ2-7	TGTGCCAGCACCCAACAGGGGTCCGAGCAGTACTTC	CASTQQGSEQYF
TRBD2	NA	TRBV7-2	TRBJ2-3	TGTGCCAGCAGCCCGGTTAGCGGGGGGGCCACAGATACGCAGTATTTT	CASSPVSGGATDTQYF
NA	NA	TRBV3-1/TRBV3-2	TRBJ1-5	TGTGCCAGCAGCCAAGAACTCGGGGCGGGGCAGCCCCAGCATTTT	CASSQELGAGQPQHF
NA	NA	TRBV7-2	TRBJ1-2	TGTGCCAGCAGCGATCGTGGGGGCTACTATGGCTACACCTTC	CASSDRGGYYGYTF
TRBD1	NA	TRBV19	TRBJ1-1	TGTGCCAGTAGTAGAGGACAGGGGAAAATGAACACTGAAGCTTTCTTT	CASSRGQGKMNTEAFF
TRBD1	NA	TRBV19	TRBJ1-3	TGTGCCAGTAGTATGTCTCGGACAGGGGGAGGAAACACCATATATTTT	CASSMSRTGGGNTIYF
TRBD2	NA	TRBV7-2	TRBJ2-5	TGTGCCAGCAGCTTATTGTTAGCGGGAGGGCCGGAGCAAGAGACCCAGTACTTC	CASSLLLAGGPEQETQYF
TRBD1	NA	TRBV28	TRBJ1-5	TGTGCCAGCAGTTTAATCGACAGGGGAAGTCAGCCCCAGCATTTT	CASSLIDRGSQPQHF
TRBD1	NA	TRBV6-2/TRBV6-3	TRBJ2-5	TGTGCCAGCAGTCCGAGACAGGGCGAGACCCAGTACTTC	CASSPRQGETQYF
NA	NA	TRBV30	TRBJ2-7	TGTGCCTGGAGTGTACAAACAGGGATGTCCTACGAGCAGTACTTC	CAWSVQTGMSYEQYF
NA	NA	TRBV7-8	TRBJ2-7	TGTGCCAGCAGCTTAAGGCGGGACTCCTACGAGCAGTACTTC	CASSLRRDSYEQYF
TRBD2	NA	TRBV5-1	TRBJ2-5	TGCGCCAGCAGCTTGGCGGCTAGCGGGAGTGAGACCCAGTACTTC	CASSLAASGSETQYF
NA	NA	TRBV1	TRBJ1-1	TGCACCAGCGCTCGACAGATCATGAACACTGAAGCTTTCTTT	CTSARQIMNTEAFF
TRBD1	NA	TRBV19	TRBJ1-2	TGTGCCAGTAGTATAGGAGGGACAGGAGACTATGGCTACACCTTC	CASSIGGTGDYGYTF
NA	NA	TRBV6-4	TRBJ1-6	TGTGCCAGCAGCCCGGACAGAAATTCACCCCTCCACTTT	CASSPDRNSPLHF
TRBD1	once	TRBV29-1	TRBJ2-3	TGCAGCGTTGGAGAGGGGGCCGATACGCAGTATTTT	CSVGEGADTQYF
NA	NA	TRBV28	TRBJ2-5	TGTGCCAGCAGTTTCGATGGGTCCCCTCCACGCGGGACCCAGTACTTC	CASSFDGSPPRGTQYF
TRBD1	NA	TRBV6-6	TRBJ1-2	TGTGCCAGCAGCCCCGGACAGGTTTATGGCTACACCTTC	CASSPGQVYGYTF
NA	NA	TRBV6-5	TRBJ1-2	TGTGCCAGCAGGGTCACCGGGACAAGCTATGGCTACACCTTC	CASRVTGTSYGYTF
NA	once	TRBV19	TRBJ2-1	TGTGCCAGTAGTATAAGTCTCGGGGGGCCGGGGGGCAATGAGCAGTTCTTC	CASSISLGGPGGNEQFF
NA	NA	TRBV5-1	TRBJ1-4	TGCGCCAGCAGCTTGGGGCAGGGTGGTGAAAAACTGTTTTTT	CASSLGQGGEKLFF
TRBD1	NA	TRBV19	TRBJ1-1	TGTGCCAGTAGTATTTTGGGACAGGGGGTGAGTGAAGCTTTCTTT	CASSILGQGVSEAFF
TRBD1	NA	TRBV19	TRBJ2-7	TGTGCCAGTATGGATCGGACAGGGGCAAACTACGAGCAGTACTTC	CASMDRTGANYEQYF
NA	NA	TRBV3-1/TRBV3-2	TRBJ2-3	TGTGCCAGCAGCCCCAGACACGTTAGTAGCACAGATACGCAGTATTTT	CASSPRHVSSTDTQYF
TRBD1	NA	TRBV6-5	TRBJ1-4	TGTGCCAGCAGCCAGACAGGGGGCGAGAACGAAAAACTGTTTTTT	CASSQTGGENEKLFF
NA	NA	TRBV6-1	TRBJ1-5	TGTGCCAGCAGTGAATCCAGGTGGAGGGCCCCTCAGCCCCAGCATTTT	CASSESRWRAPQPQHF
NA	NA	TRBV3-1/TRBV3-2	TRBJ1-2	TGTGCCAGCAGCCGTACAGGGAACTATGGCTACACCTTC	CASSRTGNYGYTF
NA	NA	TRBV19	TRBJ1-1	TGTGCCAGTAGTATAAGTCTACCCACTGAAGCTTTCTTT	CASSISLPTEAFF
NA	NA	TRBV19	TRBJ1-5	TGTGCCAGTAGTATAGATCGGGTAGGGGTATTAGGCAATCAGCCCCAGCATTTT	CASSIDRVGVLGNQPQHF
NA	NA	TRBV12-3/TRBV12-4	TRBJ1-1	TGTGCCAGCAGTTTACGGGTGGGCACTGAAGCTTTCTTT	CASSLRVGTEAFF
NA	NA	TRBV5-1	TRBJ1-1	TGCGCCAGCAGCTTGGCCCTTTCCTCCAGGGCCCCTGAAGCTTTCTTT	CASSLALSSRAPEAFF
TRBD1	NA	TRBV30	TRBJ1-3	TGTGCCTGGAGTGTAGGGACAGGGATCATCACGGGGGGAAACACCATATATTTT	CAWSVGTGIITGGNTIYF
NA	NA	TRBV28	TRBJ1-5	TGTGCCAGCAGACGGGGCAATCAGCCCCAGCATTTT	CASRRGNQPQHF
TRBD1	NA	TRBV5-4	TRBJ1-6	TGTGCCAGCAGCTCAGCCCGCCTCAGGGGGTCAAATTCACCCCTCCACTTT	CASSSARLRGSNSPLHF
NA	once	TRBV19	TRBJ1-6	TGTGCCAGTAGTATACAGGGCAATTCACCCCTCCACTTT	CASSIQGNSPLHF
NA	NA	TRBV27	TRBJ1-6	TGTGCCAGCAGCTGGAGCTCCTATAATTCACCCCTCCACTTT	CASSWSSYNSPLHF
NA	NA	TRBV6-1	TRBJ1-1	TGTGCCAGCAGTGAAGCCAGGGGCGGGGGAGCTTTCTTT	CASSEARGGGAFF